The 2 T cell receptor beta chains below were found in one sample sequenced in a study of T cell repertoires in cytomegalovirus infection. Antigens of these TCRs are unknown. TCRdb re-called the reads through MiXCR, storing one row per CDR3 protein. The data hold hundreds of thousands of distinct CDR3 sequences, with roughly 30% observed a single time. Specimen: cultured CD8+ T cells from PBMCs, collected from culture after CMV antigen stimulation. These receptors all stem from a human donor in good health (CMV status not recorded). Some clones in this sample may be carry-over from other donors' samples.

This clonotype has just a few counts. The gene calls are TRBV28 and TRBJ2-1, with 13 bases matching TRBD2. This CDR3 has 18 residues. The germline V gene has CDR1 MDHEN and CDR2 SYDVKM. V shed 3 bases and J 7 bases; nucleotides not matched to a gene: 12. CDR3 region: CASSLTSGGSRNTNEQFF. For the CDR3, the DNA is TGTGCCAGCAGTTTGACTAGCGGGGGGTCCCGCAATACGAATGAGCAGTTCTTC.

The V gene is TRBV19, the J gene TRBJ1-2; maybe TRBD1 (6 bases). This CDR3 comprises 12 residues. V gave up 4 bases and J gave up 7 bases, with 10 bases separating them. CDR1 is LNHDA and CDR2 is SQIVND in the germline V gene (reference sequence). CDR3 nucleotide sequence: TGTGCCAGTAGTACAGGGGCGCTTGGCTACACCTTC. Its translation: CASSTGALGYTF. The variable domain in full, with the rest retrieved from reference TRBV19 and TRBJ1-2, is DGGITQSPKYLFRKEGQNVTLSCEQNLNHDAMYWYRQDPGQGLRLIYYSQIVNDFQKGDIAEGYSVSREKKESFPLTVTSAQKNPTAFYLCASSTGALGYTFGSGTRLTVV.